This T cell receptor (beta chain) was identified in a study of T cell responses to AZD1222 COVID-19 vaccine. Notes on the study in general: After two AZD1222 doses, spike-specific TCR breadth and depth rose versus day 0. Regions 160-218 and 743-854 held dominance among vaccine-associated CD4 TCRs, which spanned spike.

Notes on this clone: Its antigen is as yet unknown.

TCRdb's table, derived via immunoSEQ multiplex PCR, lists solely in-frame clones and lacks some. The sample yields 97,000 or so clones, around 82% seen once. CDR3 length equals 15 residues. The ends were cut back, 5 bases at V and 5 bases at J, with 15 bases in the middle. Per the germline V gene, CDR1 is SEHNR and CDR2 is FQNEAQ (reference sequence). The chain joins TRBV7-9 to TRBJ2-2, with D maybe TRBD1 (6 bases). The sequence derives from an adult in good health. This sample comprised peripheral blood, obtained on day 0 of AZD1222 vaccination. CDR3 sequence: CASSAGTILTGELFF. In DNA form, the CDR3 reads TGTGCCAGCAGCGCCGGGACAATCCTGACCGGGGAGCTGTTTTTT.